This is a list of T cell receptor beta chains from one sample in a study of glioma-infiltrating T cells after dendritic cell vaccination. Clones were sequenced by immunoSEQ multiplex PCR, and TCRdb holds only the in-frame ones, with some missing. The sample gives tens of thousands of clones, approximately 80% of which show up once; about 2% is in the top ten. This material consisted of blood, taken before dendritic cell vaccination. The receptors stem from a human donor with glioblastoma. Each CDR3 is given with its conserved first and last residue. D genes are given only for firm matches. Clone sizes are given selectively: once, few, many, or a class where the clone is expanded.

CDR3nt	CDR3aa	d_gene	j_gene	v_gene	abundance
TGTGCCAGCAGCTCCCGGGACAGAGGAAGCTCCTACAATGAGCAGTTCTTC	CASSSRDRGSSYNEQFF	TRBD1	TRBJ2-1	TRBV11-2	NA
TGCGCCAGCAGCTTGCAGGGGCGGAGCGAGCAGTTCTTC	CASSLQGRSEQFF	NA	TRBJ2-1	TRBV5-1	NA
TGCGCCAGCAGCTCGCTCGCAACTAATGAAAAGCTGTTTTTT	CASSSLATNEKLFF	NA	TRBJ1-4	TRBV5-1	NA
TGTGCCAGCAGTCCCGGTGGACAGGGAAGGGATGGCTACACCTTC	CASSPGGQGRDGYTF	TRBD1	TRBJ1-2	TRBV6-1	NA
TGTGCCAGCAGTGAAGATGGCAGGGAGAACACTGAAGCTTTCTTT	CASSEDGRENTEAFF	NA	TRBJ1-1	TRBV2	NA
TGTGCCAGCAGCTTAGTTCACAGTTACACAGATACGCAGTATTTT	CASSLVHSYTDTQYF	NA	TRBJ2-3	TRBV7-9	NA
TGCGCCAGCAGGCGGACAGGGGATGAGCAGTTCTTC	CASRRTGDEQFF	TRBD1	TRBJ2-1	TRBV5-1	NA
TGTGCCAGCTCGCGGGATTCTAGCGGGAGGGCCGGTAGTACGCAGTATTTT	CASSRDSSGRAGSTQYF	TRBD2	TRBJ2-3	TRBV18	NA
TGTGCCAGCAGTAGGGGGATCACAGATACGCAGTATTTT	CASSRGITDTQYF	NA	TRBJ2-3	TRBV6-1	NA
TGCGCCAGCAGCTCCTGGGGGACTGCGACTTCACCCCTCCACTTT	CASSSWGTATSPLHF	NA	TRBJ1-6	TRBV5-1	NA
TGTGCCAGCAGCGCCCGGACAGGGAGCCCCGTTGCTAATGAAAAACTGTTTTTT	CASSARTGSPVANEKLFF	TRBD1	TRBJ1-4	TRBV9	NA
TGTGCCAGCAGTGCCCTCGGGGGGACCTGGGAGACCCAGTACTTC	CASSALGGTWETQYF	TRBD2	TRBJ2-5	TRBV6-1	NA
TGTGCCAGTAGTATGGGCGACAGCTGGGGTGAGCAGTTCTTC	CASSMGDSWGEQFF	NA	TRBJ2-1	TRBV19	NA
TGTGCCAGCAGTTTATTTGAGACTAGCGGAGTCCTACCCCCAGATACGCAGTATTTT	CASSLFETSGVLPPDTQYF	TRBD2	TRBJ2-3	TRBV28	NA
TGTGCCTGGAGTGTAACTGGGGGAGGAGATACGCAGTATTTT	CAWSVTGGGDTQYF	NA	TRBJ2-3	TRBV30	NA
TGCGCCAGCAGCCAGCGTCCAGGGGCCCAAGAGACCCAGTACTTC	CASSQRPGAQETQYF	NA	TRBJ2-5	TRBV5-1	NA
TGTGCCAGCAGTTATGTAGACAGAATGGATGGCTACACCTTC	CASSYVDRMDGYTF	NA	TRBJ1-2	TRBV6-5	NA
TGTGCCAGCAGCCCGAGATTGGACAGTGGAAACACCATATATTTT	CASSPRLDSGNTIYF	NA	TRBJ1-3	TRBV7-6	NA
TGTGCCAGCAGTGCTGGCAGGGGTTCACCCCTCCACTTT	CASSAGRGSPLHF	NA	TRBJ1-6	TRBV2	few
TGCGCCAGCAGCCAAGTGGGACTAGCGAACAATGAGCAGTTCTTC	CASSQVGLANNEQFF	TRBD2	TRBJ2-1	TRBV4-1	NA
TGTGCCAGCTCACCGACCGGACAGGGCGAGCAGTTCTTC	CASSPTGQGEQFF	TRBD1	TRBJ2-1	TRBV18	NA
TGTGCCAGCCGAAAGGGGGTAGCCGGCACTGAAGCTTTCTTT	CASRKGVAGTEAFF	NA	TRBJ1-1	TRBV19	NA
TGTGCCAGCAGCGCACCCGGACTAGCGGGAGGGGGAGATACGCAGTATTTT	CASSAPGLAGGGDTQYF	TRBD2	TRBJ2-3	TRBV9	NA
TGTGCCAGCAGCTTCGGACAGGGCGACTATGGCTACACCTTC	CASSFGQGDYGYTF	TRBD1	TRBJ1-2	TRBV7-8	NA
TGTGCCAGCAGTTCGGCCAGGACAGAAGAGACCCAGTACTTC	CASSSARTEETQYF	NA	TRBJ2-5	TRBV6-5	NA
TGTGCCAGCAGTGAAAGGAGACAGTCCTATGGCTACACCTTC	CASSERRQSYGYTF	NA	TRBJ1-2	TRBV6-1	few
TGTGCCAGCAGCGTAGTTTTCGGCGGGGGGGCCCACAATGAGCAGTTCTTC	CASSVVFGGGAHNEQFF	TRBD2	TRBJ2-1	TRBV9	NA
TGTGCCAGCTTCCGGAGGGAGACCTACGAGCAGTACTTC	CASFRRETYEQYF	NA	TRBJ2-7	TRBV6-1	NA
TGCGCCAGCAGCCGGTTCAGACAGGGCGAAGCTTTCTTT	CASSRFRQGEAFF	TRBD1	TRBJ1-1	TRBV4-1	few
TGTGCCAGCAGTGACTCGGGGACAGGGAACACTGAAGCTTTCTTT	CASSDSGTGNTEAFF	TRBD1	TRBJ1-1	TRBV6-4	NA
TGCGCCAGCAGGGATATGGGACTAGCGGGAGACAATGAGCAGTTCTTC	CASRDMGLAGDNEQFF	TRBD2	TRBJ2-1	TRBV4-1	NA
TGCGCCAGCAGCTTAGGGAAGTCCTGGACAGGCACCTACAATGAGCAGTTCTTC	CASSLGKSWTGTYNEQFF	TRBD1	TRBJ2-1	TRBV5-1	NA
TGCGCCAGCAGCTGGGGGACAGGGAGCTCCTACAATGAGCAGTTCTTC	CASSWGTGSSYNEQFF	TRBD1	TRBJ2-1	TRBV5-1	NA
TGTGCCAGCAGCCGACAGGGGAACACCGGGGAGCTGTTTTTT	CASSRQGNTGELFF	TRBD1	TRBJ2-2	TRBV5-8	many
TGTGCCAGCAGAGAGACTAGCGGGAGTACAGATACGCAGTATTTT	CASRETSGSTDTQYF	TRBD2	TRBJ2-3	TRBV6-1	NA
TGTGCCAGCAGTTACGCCGGGGGTTTTGGAAACACCATATATTTT	CASSYAGGFGNTIYF	NA	TRBJ1-3	TRBV6-6	NA
TGTGCCATCAGTGATCAGAGCGATGAGCAGTTCTTC	CAISDQSDEQFF	NA	TRBJ2-1	TRBV10-3	NA
TGTGCCACCAGCAGAGTTGCGGGGACTGCGAGCTCTGGAAACACCATATATTTT	CATSRVAGTASSGNTIYF	NA	TRBJ1-3	TRBV15	once
TGTGCCAGCAGTGCCATCAGGGGACATAGCACAGATACGCAGTATTTT	CASSAIRGHSTDTQYF	NA	TRBJ2-3	TRBV6-1	NA
TGTGCCAGCAGCATACAGGCTATACAAGAGACCCAGTACTTC	CASSIQAIQETQYF	NA	TRBJ2-5	TRBV2	NA
TGCAGCGTTGAAAGGGGGGGTGGAAAACTGTTTTTT	CSVERGGGKLFF	NA	TRBJ1-4	TRBV29-1	NA
TGCGCCAGCAGCTTGGCCGACAGCGACAATTCACCCCTCCACTTT	CASSLADSDNSPLHF	NA	TRBJ1-6	TRBV5-1	NA
TGTGCCAGTAGTATTGGTGGCAGTAGAGGGGAGACCCAGTACTTC	CASSIGGSRGETQYF	NA	TRBJ2-5	TRBV19	NA
TGTGCCAGTACCCCCCGGACGGGAGTCTCCTACGAGCAGTACTTC	CASTPRTGVSYEQYF	NA	TRBJ2-7	TRBV19	NA
TGTGCCAGCAGTGACACGGAGACCGGGGAGCTGTTTTTT	CASSDTETGELFF	NA	TRBJ2-2	TRBV6-4	few
TGCGCCAGCAGCTTGACAGGGGGAAATGAAAAACTGTTTTTT	CASSLTGGNEKLFF	TRBD1	TRBJ1-4	TRBV5-1	NA
TGTGCCAGCAGCTTAATTAGACAGGGGGGGAACACTGAAGCTTTCTTT	CASSLIRQGGNTEAFF	TRBD1	TRBJ1-1	TRBV7-8	NA
TGTGTCAGCAGTCCTTGGACAGCCATCACCGGGGAGCTGTTTTTT	CVSSPWTAITGELFF	NA	TRBJ2-2	TRBV6-5	NA
TGTGCCAGCAGTTTGGGGCAGCCCTACGAGCAGTACTTC	CASSLGQPYEQYF	NA	TRBJ2-7	TRBV28	NA